This T cell receptor beta chain was identified during a study of cytomegalovirus exposure and HLA in healthy donors. Study-wide context: A prior study identified 120 million or so unique TCR beta sequences from about 200 million T cells. Study findings and constraints: An analysis done earlier found most TCR beta V segments productive about 87% or about 30% of the time.

The PCR employed 60 Vbeta primers together with 13 Jbeta primers. Method: immunoSEQ multiplex PCR; TCRdb's copy keeps in-frame clones and lacks some. This sample carries roughly 100,000 clones, with over 15% going to the ten biggest clones. Germline CDR1 and CDR2: SGHDN and FVKESK. Between the trimmed V and J ends, which lost 8 bases and 0 bases, there was a span of 10 bases. The CDR3 is 13 amino acids. A remark on this clone: Its antigen is not known.

Sequencing input: PBMCs. This clonotype was obtained from a man in his fifties or sixties in good health and CMV-seropositive. The chain links TRBV14 to TRBJ1-1; maybe TRBD1 (6 bases). CDR3 in DNA: TGTGCCAGCCGACAGGATTTGAACACTGAAGCTTTCTTT. This gives the protein CASRQDLNTEAFF. Filled out from reference TRBV14 and TRBJ1-1, the complete variable domain reads EAGVTQFPSHSVIEKGQTVTLRCDPISGHDNLYWYRRVMGKEIKFLLHFVKESKQDESGMPNNRFLAERTGGTYSTLKVQPAELEDSGVYFCASRQDLNTEAFFGQGTRLTVV.